The 16 T cell receptor beta chains given below trace back to one sample, sequenced in a study of cytomegalovirus exposure and HLA in healthy donors. 13 Jbeta primers and 60 Vbeta primers were used for the PCR. Clones were sequenced by immunoSEQ multiplex PCR, and TCRdb holds only the in-frame ones, with some missing. The repertoire holds 250,000 or so clones, with approximately 80% as singletons. Sequencing was carried out using PBMCs. The receptors stem from a woman aged 55-70 years in good health and CMV-seropositive.

The rearrangement links TRBV25-1 to TRBJ2-1; D unresolved. Trimming took off 4 bases at V and 8 bases at J, with 18 bases between the two ends. Germline V gene lookup returns CDR1 MGHDK and CDR2 SYGVNS. The CDR3 runs to 15 residues. Written as DNA, the CDR3 is TGTGCCAGCAGTGTCGGAGTTTCTATTTCCGATGAGCAGTTCTTC. Its translation is CASSVGVSISDEQFF.

The J gene is TRBJ2-6, the V gene TRBV7-9; 7 bases fit TRBD2. This CDR3 is 17 amino acids long. CDR1 and CDR2 (germline): SEHNR, FQNEAQ (reference sequence). With V trimmed by 0 bases and J by 1 base, 3 bases remained unmatched. CDR3 amino acids: CASSLASGGSGANVLTF. CDR3 nucleotides: TGTGCCAGCAGCTTAGCGTCGGGGGGATCTGGGGCCAACGTCCTGACTTTC.

The chain is built from TRBV5-1 and TRBJ2-2; TRBD2 agrees at 7 bases. The V segment lost 1 base and the J segment 7 bases; nucleotides outside the gene matches: 7. The CDR3 is 15 residues long. Germline CDR1 SGHRS, CDR2 YFSETQ. The CDR3 DNA follows: TGCGCCAGCAGCTTGAAAGCTAGCGGTTTCGGGGAGCTGTTTTTT. It translates to CASSLKASGFGELFF. Using reference TRBV5-1 and TRBJ2-2 for the parts outside the CDR3, the full variable domain is KAGVTQTPRYLIKTRGQQVTLSCSPISGHRSVSWYQQTPGQGLQFLFEYFSETQRNKGNFPGRFSGRQFSNSRSEMNVSTLELGDSALYLCASSLKASGFGELFFGEGSRLTVL.

The chain combines TRBV2 with TRBJ2-4, with 10 bases fitting TRBD2. V lost 4 bases, J lost 4 bases, and 10 bases stayed unmatched. The CDR3 is made up of 17 amino acids. Per the germline V gene, CDR1 is SNHLY and CDR2 is FYNNEI. DNA of the CDR3: TGTGCCAGCAGTGGACTACTAGCGGGACGAGTAAAAAACATTCAGTACTTC. It translates to CASSGLLAGRVKNIQYF.

The genes are TRBV20-1 and TRBJ2-5; D gene unclear. V was pared by 3 bases and J by 4 bases, with 6 bases between. The V gene's germline CDR1 is DFQATT and CDR2 SNEGSKA (reference sequence). The CDR3 runs to 11 residues. The CDR3 reads CSASSRETQYF. CDR3 nucleotide sequence: TGCAGTGCTAGTTCCCGAGAGACCCAGTACTTC.

This chain links TRBV5-6 with TRBJ2-1, with 7 positions matching TRBD2. The germline V gene encodes CDR1 SGHDT and CDR2 YYEEEE. This CDR3 spans 13 amino acids. V was pared by 7 bases and J by 7 bases, with 8 bases of the junction left unmatched. The CDR3 loop reads CASGGTTDNEQFF. Here the CDR3 DNA reads TGTGCCAGCGGGGGGACTACCGATAATGAGCAGTTCTTC. Full variable domain (remainder filled in from reference TRBV5-6 and TRBJ2-1): DAGVTQSPTHLIKTRGQQVTLRCSPKSGHDTVSWYQQALGQGPQFIFQYYEEEERQRGNFPDRFSGHQFPNYSSELNVNALLLGDSALYLCASGGTTDNEQFFGPGTRLTVL.

This clone has more than one count but fewer than ten. The chain combines TRBV30 with TRBJ2-1, with 7 bases identical to TRBD1. The CDR3 contains 14 residues. The V gene's germline CDR1 is GTSNPN and CDR2 SVGIG (reference sequence). V gave up 4 bases and J gave up 5 bases; unmatched junction bases: 8. The CDR3 region is CAWNRGTANNEQFF. CDR3 DNA: TGTGCCTGGAACAGGGGAACAGCGAACAATGAGCAGTTCTTC.

This clone was seen only a few times. V gene TRBV4-1 combines with J gene TRBJ2-7; 9 bases are a match to TRBD1. Per the germline V gene, CDR1 is MGHRA and CDR2 is YSYEKL. The CDR3 extends over 15 amino acids. The junction had 3 bases not matched to a gene; V was cut back by 1 base and J by 2 bases. CDR3 nucleotide sequence: TGCGCCAGCAGCCAAGGTAGGACAGGGGCCTACGAGCAGTACTTC. The encoded protein is CASSQGRTGAYEQYF.

This chain connects TRBV5-1 to TRBJ1-1; 9 bases are shared with TRBD1. The germline CDR1 and CDR2 sequences are SGHRS and YFSETQ. The CDR3 length is 14 residues. J was trimmed by 4 bases and V by 4 bases; bases with no gene match: 5. The CDR3 reads CASSGTGWGTEAFF. In DNA form, the CDR3 reads TGCGCCAGCAGCGGGACAGGGTGGGGCACTGAAGCTTTCTTT.

The chain carries TRBV10-2 and TRBJ2-3; TRBD2 is a possible D gene (5 bases). Germline V lookup: CDR1 WSHSY, CDR2 SAAADI. The CDR3 has 15 residues. V lost 5 bases and J lost 4, with 16 bases in between. CDR3 region: CASSNGLGSSDTQYF. CDR3 nucleotide sequence: TGCGCCAGCAGTAATGGACTGGGTAGCTCAGATACGCAGTATTTT.

The CDR3 nucleotides read TGCGCCAGCAGAGCCCCACAGGGAATCTTGAACACTGAAGCTTTCTTT. Its translation is CASRAPQGILNTEAFF. The V call is TRBV4-1, the J call TRBJ1-1; a possible D gene is TRBD1 (6 bases). The V gene lost 6 bases and the J gene lost 0 bases, with 17 bases spanning the gap. Germline CDR1 MGHRA, CDR2 YSYEKL. The CDR3 covers 16 residues.

The V gene is TRBV11-2, the J gene TRBJ2-7; 7 bases fit TRBD1. CDR1 is SGHAT, CDR2 FQNNGV, per germline. The CDR3 extends over 13 amino acids. Germline trimming cut 7 bases from V and 5 bases from J; bases unmatched to any gene: 8. The chain's CDR3 is CASIYKGAHEQYF. In DNA form, the CDR3 reads TGTGCCAGCATATATAAGGGGGCCCACGAGCAGTACTTC.

The rearrangement uses TRBV5-6 and TRBJ2-3; 9 nucleotides line up with TRBD1. With 6 bases clipped from V and 9 bases from J, the junction kept 8 bases outside the gene matches. Germline CDR1 and CDR2: SGHDT and YYEEEE. The CDR3 is 13 residues long. The CDR3 region has the DNA TGTGCCAGCAAACGACCCGGGACAGGGACGCAGTATTTT. As protein: CASKRPGTGTQYF.

The chain is built from TRBV19 and TRBJ2-7, with 9 bases identical to TRBD1. The CDR3 totals 16 residues. CDR1 LNHDA and CDR2 SQIVND come from the germline V gene (reference sequence). With 0 bases clipped from V and 3 bases from J, the junction kept 6 bases outside the gene matches. The CDR3: CASSIDQTGGGYEQYF. CDR3 DNA: TGTGCCAGTAGTATAGACCAGACAGGGGGAGGCTACGAGCAGTACTTC. Filled out from reference TRBV19 and TRBJ2-7, the complete variable domain reads DGGITQSPKYLFRKEGQNVTLSCEQNLNHDAMYWYRQDPGQGLRLIYYSQIVNDFQKGDIAEGYSVSREKKESFPLTVTSAQKNPTAFYLCASSIDQTGGGYEQYFGPGTRLTVT.

Remarks on this clone: One end of the junction is discordant with germline, which a read error may explain. This sequence joins TRBV7-9 and TRBJ2-7, with no clear D. Germline V CDR1 and CDR2: SEHNR, FQNEAQ (reference sequence). There are 15 residues in the CDR3. The CDR3 nucleotides read TGTTCCAGCAGCTTAGGTTATATGAGCCTCTACGAGCAGTACTTC. As protein: CSSSLGYMSLYEQYF.

The genes are TRBV7-9 and TRBJ2-3; 8 nucleotides align to TRBD1. CDR1 SEHNR and CDR2 FQNEAQ come from the germline V gene (reference sequence). V lost 3 bases, J lost 5 bases, and 7 bases stayed unmatched. This CDR3 contains 15 residues. The CDR3 spells CASSFGTGPQDTQYF. The DNA of the CDR3 is TGTGCCAGCAGCTTCGGGACAGGTCCACAAGATACGCAGTATTTT. Using reference TRBV7-9 and TRBJ2-3 for the parts outside the CDR3, the full variable domain is DTGVSQNPRHKITKRGQNVTFRCDPISEHNRLYWYRQTLGQGPEFLTYFQNEAQLEKSRLLSDRFSAERPKGSFSTLEIQRTEQGDSAMYLCASSFGTGPQDTQYFGPGTRLTVL.